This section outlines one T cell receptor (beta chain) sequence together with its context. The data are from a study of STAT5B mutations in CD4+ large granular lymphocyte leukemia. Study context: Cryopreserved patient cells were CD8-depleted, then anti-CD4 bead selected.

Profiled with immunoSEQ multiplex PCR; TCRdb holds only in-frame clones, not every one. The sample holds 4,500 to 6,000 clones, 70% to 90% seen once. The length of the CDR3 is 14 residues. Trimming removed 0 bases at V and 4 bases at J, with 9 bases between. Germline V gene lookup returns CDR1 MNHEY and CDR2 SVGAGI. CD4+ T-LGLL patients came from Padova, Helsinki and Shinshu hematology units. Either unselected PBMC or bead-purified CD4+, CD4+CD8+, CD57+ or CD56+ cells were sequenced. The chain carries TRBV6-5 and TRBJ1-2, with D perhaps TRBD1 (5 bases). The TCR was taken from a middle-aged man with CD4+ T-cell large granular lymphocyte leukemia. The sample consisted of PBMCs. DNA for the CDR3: TGTGCCAGCAGTTACTCGGGGCAGATCTATGGCTACACCTTC. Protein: CASSYSGQIYGYTF.